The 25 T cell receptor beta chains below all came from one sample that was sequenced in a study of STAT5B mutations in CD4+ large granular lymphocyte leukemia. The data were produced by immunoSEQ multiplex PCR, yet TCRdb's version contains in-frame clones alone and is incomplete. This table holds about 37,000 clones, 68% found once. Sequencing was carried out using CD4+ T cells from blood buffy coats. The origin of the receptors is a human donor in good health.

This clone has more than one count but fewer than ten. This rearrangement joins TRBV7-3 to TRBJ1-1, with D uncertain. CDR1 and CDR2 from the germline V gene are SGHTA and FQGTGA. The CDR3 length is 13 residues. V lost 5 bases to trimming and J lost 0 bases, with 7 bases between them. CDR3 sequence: CASSPAMNTEAFF. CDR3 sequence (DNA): TGTGCCAGCAGCCCGGCAATGAACACTGAAGCTTTCTTT.

DNA for the CDR3: TGCAGCGGTGACGGAAGCTCCTACAATGAGCAGTTCTTC. This codes for CSGDGSSYNEQFF. The chain recombines TRBV29-1 with TRBJ2-1; no clear D. The CDR3 runs 13 residues. Germline V gives CDR1 SQVTM, CDR2 ANQGSEA. The ends were cut back, 7 bases at V and 0 bases at J, with 10 bases in the middle.

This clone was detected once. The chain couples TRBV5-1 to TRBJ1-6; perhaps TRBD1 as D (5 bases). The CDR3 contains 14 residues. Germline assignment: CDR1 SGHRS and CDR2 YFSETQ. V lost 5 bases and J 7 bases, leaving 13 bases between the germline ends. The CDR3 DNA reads TGCGCCAGCAGGGCAGCGGGGGACAATTCACCCCTCCACTTT. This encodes CASRAAGDNSPLHF.

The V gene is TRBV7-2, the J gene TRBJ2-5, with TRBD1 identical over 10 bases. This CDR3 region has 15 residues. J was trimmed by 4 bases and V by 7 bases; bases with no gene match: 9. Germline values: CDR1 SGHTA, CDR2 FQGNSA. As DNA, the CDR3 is TGTGCCAGCACCTGGACAGGGGGTGAGATAGAGACCCAGTACTTC. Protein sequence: CASTWTGGEIETQYF.

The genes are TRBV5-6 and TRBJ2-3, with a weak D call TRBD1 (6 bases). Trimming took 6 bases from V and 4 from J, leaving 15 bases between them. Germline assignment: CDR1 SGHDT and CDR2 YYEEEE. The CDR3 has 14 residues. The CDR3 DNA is TGTGCCAGCACGCAGGACAGTCGGTCAGATACGCAGTATTTT. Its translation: CASTQDSRSDTQYF.

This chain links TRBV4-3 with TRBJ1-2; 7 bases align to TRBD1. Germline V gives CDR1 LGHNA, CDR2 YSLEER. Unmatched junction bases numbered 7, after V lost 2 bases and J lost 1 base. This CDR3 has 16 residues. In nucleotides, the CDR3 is TGCGCCAGCAGCCAAAGGACAGGACATAATAACTATGGCTACACCTTC. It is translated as CASSQRTGHNNYGYTF.

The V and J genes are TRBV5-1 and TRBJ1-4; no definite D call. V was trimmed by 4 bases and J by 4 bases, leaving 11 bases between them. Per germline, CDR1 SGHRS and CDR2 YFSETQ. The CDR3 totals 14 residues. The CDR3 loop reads CASSPTTLNEKLFF. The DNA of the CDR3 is TGCGCCAGCAGCCCGACAACCCTTAATGAAAAACTGTTTTTT.

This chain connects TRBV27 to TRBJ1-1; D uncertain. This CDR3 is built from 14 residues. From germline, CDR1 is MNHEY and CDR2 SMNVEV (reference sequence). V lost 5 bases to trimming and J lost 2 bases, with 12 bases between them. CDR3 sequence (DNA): TGTGCCAGCAGTCCCCGCGGCAGTAACACTGAAGCTTTCTTT. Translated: CASSPRGSNTEAFF.

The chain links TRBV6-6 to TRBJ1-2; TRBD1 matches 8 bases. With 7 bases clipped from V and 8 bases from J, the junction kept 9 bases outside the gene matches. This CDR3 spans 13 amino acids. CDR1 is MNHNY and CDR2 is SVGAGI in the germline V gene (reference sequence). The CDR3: CASTRTGRLGYTF. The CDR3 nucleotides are TGTGCCAGCACCAGGACAGGGCGCTTGGGCTACACCTTC.

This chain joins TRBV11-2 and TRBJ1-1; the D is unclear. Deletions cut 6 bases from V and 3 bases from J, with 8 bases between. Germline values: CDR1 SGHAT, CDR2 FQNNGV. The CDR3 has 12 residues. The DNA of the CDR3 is TGTGCCAGCAGGGGCTTGTACACTGAAGCTTTCTTT. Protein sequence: CASRGLYTEAFF.

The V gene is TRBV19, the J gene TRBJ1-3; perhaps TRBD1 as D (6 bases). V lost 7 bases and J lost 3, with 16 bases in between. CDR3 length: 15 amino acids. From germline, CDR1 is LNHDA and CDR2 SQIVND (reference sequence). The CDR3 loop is CASNSGTSFGNTIYF. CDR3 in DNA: TGTGCCAGTAATTCGGGGACAAGCTTTGGAAACACCATATATTTT.

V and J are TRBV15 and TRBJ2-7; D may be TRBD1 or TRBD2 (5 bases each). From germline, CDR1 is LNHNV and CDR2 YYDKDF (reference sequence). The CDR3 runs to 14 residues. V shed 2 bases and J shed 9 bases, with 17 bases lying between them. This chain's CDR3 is CATSRPGTSWVQYF. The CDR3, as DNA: TGTGCCACCAGCAGACCCGGGACCAGTTGGGTGCAGTACTTC.

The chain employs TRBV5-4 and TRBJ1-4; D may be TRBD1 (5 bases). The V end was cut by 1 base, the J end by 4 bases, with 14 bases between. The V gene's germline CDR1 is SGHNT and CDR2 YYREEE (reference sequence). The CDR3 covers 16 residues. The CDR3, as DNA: TGTGCCAGCAGCTTGTGGGGGGTCAGGAGTAATGAAAAACTGTTTTTT. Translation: CASSLWGVRSNEKLFF.

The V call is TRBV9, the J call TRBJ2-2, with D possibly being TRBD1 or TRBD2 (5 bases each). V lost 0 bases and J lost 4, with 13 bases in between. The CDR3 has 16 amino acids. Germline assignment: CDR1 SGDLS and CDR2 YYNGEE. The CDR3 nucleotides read TGTGCCAGCAGCGTAGGAGGCAGGGAGACCACCGGGGAGCTGTTTTTT. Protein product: CASSVGGRETTGELFF. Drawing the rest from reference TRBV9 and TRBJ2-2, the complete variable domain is DSGVTQTPKHLITATGQRVTLRCSPRSGDLSVYWYQQSLDQGLQFLIQYYNGEERAKGNILERFSAQQFPDLHSELNLSSLELGDSALYFCASSVGGRETTGELFFGEGSRLTVL.

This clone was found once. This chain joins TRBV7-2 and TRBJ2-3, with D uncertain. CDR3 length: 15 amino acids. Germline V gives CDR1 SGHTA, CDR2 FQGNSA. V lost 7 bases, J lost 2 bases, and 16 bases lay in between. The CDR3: CASIPLSVSTDTQYF. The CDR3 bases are TGTGCCAGCATCCCCTTGTCTGTGTCCACAGATACGCAGTATTTT.

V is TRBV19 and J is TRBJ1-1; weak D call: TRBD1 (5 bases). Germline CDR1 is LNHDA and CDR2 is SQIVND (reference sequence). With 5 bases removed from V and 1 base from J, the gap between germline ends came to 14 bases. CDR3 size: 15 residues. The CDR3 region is CASSDSRDRNTEAFF. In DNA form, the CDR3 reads TGTGCCAGTAGTGACAGCAGGGATCGGAACACTGAAGCTTTCTTT.

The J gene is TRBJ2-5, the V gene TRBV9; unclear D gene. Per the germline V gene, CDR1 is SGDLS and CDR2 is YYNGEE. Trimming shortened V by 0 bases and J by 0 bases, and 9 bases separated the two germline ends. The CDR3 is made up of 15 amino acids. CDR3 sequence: CASSVGRWDQETQYF. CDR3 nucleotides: TGTGCCAGCAGCGTAGGAAGATGGGACCAAGAGACCCAGTACTTC.

CDR3 loop: CASSVGRGNMLETQYF. CDR3 DNA: TGTGCCAGCAGCGTAGGACGGGGGAATATGTTAGAGACCCAGTACTTC. This chain uses TRBV9 with TRBJ2-5; D possibly corresponds to TRBD2 (6 bases). CDR3 length: 16 residues. With 0 bases removed from V and 4 bases from J, the gap between germline ends came to 16 bases. The germline gives CDR1 SGDLS, CDR2 YYNGEE.

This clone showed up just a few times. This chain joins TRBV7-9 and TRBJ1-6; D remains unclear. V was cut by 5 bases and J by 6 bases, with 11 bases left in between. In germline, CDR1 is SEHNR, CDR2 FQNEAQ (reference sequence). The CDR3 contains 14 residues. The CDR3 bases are TGTGCCAGCAGCCCAACAAGCTCTAATTCACCCCTCCACTTT. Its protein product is CASSPTSSNSPLHF.

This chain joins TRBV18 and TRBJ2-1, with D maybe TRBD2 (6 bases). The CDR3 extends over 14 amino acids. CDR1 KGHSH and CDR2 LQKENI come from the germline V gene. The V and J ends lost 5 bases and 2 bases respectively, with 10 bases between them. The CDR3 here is CASSGAGTYNEQFF. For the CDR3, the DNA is TGTGCCAGCTCAGGGGCGGGAACCTACAATGAGCAGTTCTTC.

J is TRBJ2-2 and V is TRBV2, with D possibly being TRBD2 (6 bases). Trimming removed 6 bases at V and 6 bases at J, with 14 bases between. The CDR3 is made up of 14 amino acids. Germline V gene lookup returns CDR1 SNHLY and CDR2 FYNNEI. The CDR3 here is CASRGPGLPGELFF. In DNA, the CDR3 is TGTGCCAGCAGGGGACCGGGACTTCCCGGGGAGCTGTTTTTT.

CDR3 nucleotides: TGCGCCAGCAGCCAAGAGTTGGGGCGGACCTACGAGCAGTACTTC. Encoded protein: CASSQELGRTYEQYF. V usage is TRBV4-3 and J usage is TRBJ2-7, with D possibly matching TRBD1 (5 bases). The CDR3 is 15 amino acids. Germline CDR1 and CDR2: LGHNA and YSLEER. Trimming pared 0 bases from V and 2 bases from J, leaving 11 bases between.

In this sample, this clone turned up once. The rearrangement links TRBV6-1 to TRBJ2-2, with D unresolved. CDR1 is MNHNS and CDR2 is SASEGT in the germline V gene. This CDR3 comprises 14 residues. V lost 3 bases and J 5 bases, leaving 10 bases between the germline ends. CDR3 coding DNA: TGTGCCAGCAGTGAGTGGTCAGGAACCGGGGAGCTGTTTTTT. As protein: CASSEWSGTGELFF.

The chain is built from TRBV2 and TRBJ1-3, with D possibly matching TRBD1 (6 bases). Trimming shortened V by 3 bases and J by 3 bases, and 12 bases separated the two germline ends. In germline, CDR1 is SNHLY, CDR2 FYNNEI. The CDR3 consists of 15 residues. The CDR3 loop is CASSERGGSGNTIYF. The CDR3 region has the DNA TGTGCCAGCAGTGAGCGAGGGGGAAGTGGAAACACCATATATTTT. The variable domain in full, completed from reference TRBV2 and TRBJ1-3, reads EPEVTQTPSHQVTQMGQEVILRCVPISNHLYFYWYRQILGQKVEFLVSFYNNEISEKSEIFDDQFSVERPDGSNFTLKIRSTKLEDSAMYFCASSERGGSGNTIYFGEGSWLTVV.

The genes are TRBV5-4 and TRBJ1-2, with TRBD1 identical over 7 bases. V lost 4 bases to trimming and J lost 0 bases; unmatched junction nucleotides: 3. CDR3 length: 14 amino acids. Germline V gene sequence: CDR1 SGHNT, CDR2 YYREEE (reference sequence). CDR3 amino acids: CASSAGQTNYGYTF. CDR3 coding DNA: TGTGCCAGCAGCGCGGGACAGACTAACTATGGCTACACCTTC.